The sequence of this T cell receptor (beta chain) was determined in a study of control samples from healthy donors and cancer patients (dated by TCRdb to the early 2020s). The receptor library was made with the immunoSEQ multiplex PCR assay. TCRdb holds this immuneACCESS table with in-frame rearrangements only. Some clones are missing; in checked studies, unresolved V genes explain under half, and the rest has no known cause. Across this sample there are over 200,000 clones, with almost 85% seen only once. 13% of the sample is in the top ten clones. With respect to this clone: Its antigen is still unknown. It has no much larger one-base neighbor in the sample; base qualities were not kept.

Sequenced sample: PBMCs. This TCR came from a woman in her sixties or seventies with lung cancer.

DNA sequence: TGTGCCAGCAGCTTAGAGGCTAGCGGGATATACGAGCAGTACTTC. This gives the protein CASSLEASGIYEQYF. Rearrangement joined TRBV7-6 to TRBJ2-7; TRBD2 aligns with 9 central bases. The CDR3 measures 15 amino acids from cysteine to phenylalanine. Of the read, only the CDR3 DNA is kept; its 45 bases are in frame from base 1. From V the trimming removes 1 base and from J it removes 4 bases, while the gene matches leave 5 bases of the junction unaccounted for. Per the germline V gene, SGHVS is the CDR1 and FNYEAQ is the CDR2.